This T cell receptor (beta chain) emerged from a study of shared T cell receptors in the human thymus. Germline V gives CDR1 MNHNS, CDR2 SASEGT. CDR3 length: 18 residues. Germline trimming cut 1 base from V and 5 bases from J; bases unmatched to any gene: 12. TCRdb keeps only in-frame clones here, not all; method: immunoSEQ multiplex PCR. Here the sample spans roughly 710,000 clones, 80% to 90% being singletons. This sample was also put to use in a study of human thymus T cells. That work states: V and J genes seemed to be used with bias in thymic and blood repertoires.

The source of this sequence is a girl under three years old with a congenital heart defect. The material sequenced was thymocytes. This chain connects TRBV6-1 to TRBJ1-4, with TRBD1 matching over 8 bases. The CDR3 bases are TGTGCCAGCAGTGAAGGGTCAGGGGGCGATTTCGAAAATGAAAAACTGTTTTTT. Protein sequence: CASSEGSGGDFENEKLFF.